These T cell receptor beta chains were read from a single sample in a study of blood T cell repertoires in COVID-19. Produced via immunoSEQ multiplex PCR; TCRdb's table is partial and in-frame only. Here the sample spans 200,000 or so clones, more than 70% being singletons. Sequenced: PBMCs or T cells enriched from blood (not recorded which). The receptors originated from a woman aged 18-35 years who had recovered from COVID-19. The CDR3 runs from the conserved cysteine through the conserved F or W. The D gene is left open where the match is weak. Size tells how often a clone was seen (once, few, many) or the class of an expanded clone, and some rows leave it out.

J gene: TRBJ1-2
D gene: .
clone size: .
V gene: TRBV9
CDR3 protein: CASSVTGSSYGYTF

J gene: TRBJ2-1
D gene: .
clone size: .
V gene: TRBV5-8
CDR3 protein: CASSSKVLRRVPNEQFF

J gene: TRBJ2-2
D gene: TRBD1
clone size: .
V gene: TRBV9
CDR3 protein: CASTLGQGRFTGELFF

J gene: TRBJ2-7
D gene: .
clone size: .
V gene: TRBV11-2
CDR3 protein: CASSLAGGRNEQYF

J gene: TRBJ1-1
D gene: .
clone size: once
V gene: TRBV30
CDR3 protein: CAWRVREISWTEAFF

J gene: TRBJ2-7
D gene: .
clone size: .
V gene: TRBV28
CDR3 protein: CASSLVGSSYEQYF

J gene: TRBJ1-1
D gene: .
clone size: once
V gene: TRBV21-1
CDR3 protein: CASSWRARRVNTEAFF

J gene: TRBJ1-3
D gene: .
clone size: .
V gene: TRBV7-9
CDR3 protein: CASRPQERNTIYF

J gene: TRBJ2-2
D gene: TRBD2
clone size: .
V gene: TRBV2
CDR3 protein: CASSGAGGYTGELFF

J gene: TRBJ1-2
D gene: TRBD1
clone size: .
V gene: TRBV2
CDR3 protein: CASSEAPQGIFYGYTF

J gene: TRBJ2-3
D gene: TRBD2
clone size: many
V gene: TRBV4-1
CDR3 protein: CASSLRVDIAGASTDTQYF

J gene: TRBJ2-5
D gene: .
clone size: .
V gene: TRBV7-9
CDR3 protein: CASSLRRETQYF

J gene: TRBJ1-2
D gene: .
clone size: .
V gene: TRBV6-6
CDR3 protein: CASSKGGGPGYGYTF

J gene: TRBJ2-5
D gene: .
clone size: .
V gene: TRBV5-6
CDR3 protein: CASTEGAQQETQYF

J gene: TRBJ2-3
D gene: TRBD1
clone size: once
V gene: TRBV6-5
CDR3 protein: CASTPGTGGADTQYF

J gene: TRBJ2-1
D gene: .
clone size: few
V gene: TRBV2
CDR3 protein: CASSEAVGWAGASDYNEQFF

J gene: TRBJ1-2
D gene: TRBD1
clone size: .
V gene: TRBV7-2
CDR3 protein: CASSPGQTNYGYTF

J gene: TRBJ2-5
D gene: .
clone size: .
V gene: TRBV11-1
CDR3 protein: CASAGGRLETQYF

J gene: TRBJ2-7
D gene: .
clone size: .
V gene: TRBV3-1/TRBV3-2
CDR3 protein: CASSHQGFSYEQYF

J gene: TRBJ1-1
D gene: .
clone size: .
V gene: TRBV11-2
CDR3 protein: CASSLGLGTEAFF

J gene: TRBJ2-2
D gene: TRBD1
clone size: .
V gene: TRBV2
CDR3 protein: CAGSGTGDTGELFF

J gene: TRBJ2-5
D gene: .
clone size: .
V gene: TRBV2
CDR3 protein: CASPNRKQETQYF

J gene: TRBJ2-7
D gene: TRBD1
clone size: .
V gene: TRBV5-1
CDR3 protein: CASSLPTGTGGDEQYF

J gene: TRBJ1-2
D gene: .
clone size: .
V gene: TRBV3-1/TRBV3-2
CDR3 protein: CASSQDLATAYGYTF

J gene: TRBJ1-6
D gene: .
clone size: .
V gene: TRBV2
CDR3 protein: CASSELRAYNSPLHF

J gene: TRBJ2-7
D gene: .
clone size: .
V gene: TRBV29-1
CDR3 protein: CSVATAGEQYF

J gene: TRBJ2-3
D gene: TRBD2
clone size: .
V gene: TRBV27
CDR3 protein: CASGGGSSTDTQYF

J gene: TRBJ2-1
D gene: TRBD2
clone size: few
V gene: TRBV27
CDR3 protein: CASSLILAGGIPSHNEQFF

J gene: TRBJ1-2
D gene: TRBD1
clone size: few
V gene: TRBV28
CDR3 protein: CASSLTGGYGYTF

J gene: TRBJ2-5
D gene: TRBD2
clone size: .
V gene: TRBV19
CDR3 protein: CASSKGRGGHQETQYF

J gene: TRBJ1-5
D gene: TRBD1
clone size: .
V gene: TRBV6-5
CDR3 protein: CASSQTGSQPQHF

J gene: TRBJ1-1
D gene: TRBD1
clone size: .
V gene: TRBV7-9
CDR3 protein: CASRFAGGRNTEAFF

J gene: TRBJ1-2
D gene: .
clone size: .
V gene: TRBV6-5
CDR3 protein: CASSMTGNGYTF

J gene: TRBJ2-5
D gene: .
clone size: .
V gene: TRBV2
CDR3 protein: CASSEGGIYQETQYF

J gene: TRBJ1-6
D gene: TRBD1
clone size: .
V gene: TRBV5-5
CDR3 protein: CASSSGTGLGSPLHF

J gene: TRBJ1-1
D gene: TRBD1
clone size: .
V gene: TRBV6-5
CDR3 protein: CASRDTGGTEAFF

J gene: TRBJ2-6
D gene: TRBD1
clone size: .
V gene: TRBV28
CDR3 protein: CASSPRTGSSGANVLTF

J gene: TRBJ1-1
D gene: TRBD1
clone size: .
V gene: TRBV28
CDR3 protein: CASSGTGAGYTEAFF

J gene: TRBJ1-4
D gene: .
clone size: .
V gene: TRBV18
CDR3 protein: CASSLTGGTNEKLFF

J gene: TRBJ2-3
D gene: .
clone size: .
V gene: TRBV30
CDR3 protein: CAGYGQTSTDTQYF

J gene: TRBJ1-4
D gene: .
clone size: .
V gene: TRBV5-1
CDR3 protein: CASSLAQTRNSEKLFF

J gene: TRBJ1-2
D gene: TRBD1
clone size: .
V gene: TRBV14
CDR3 protein: CASSQHRGQGYGYTF

J gene: TRBJ1-1
D gene: TRBD1
clone size: .
V gene: TRBV29-1
CDR3 protein: CSVTGQGSSTEAFF

J gene: TRBJ1-6
D gene: .
clone size: .
V gene: TRBV2
CDR3 protein: CASTGGRGNSPLHF

J gene: TRBJ2-3
D gene: TRBD1
clone size: .
V gene: TRBV6-5
CDR3 protein: CASRGQGTDTQYF

J gene: TRBJ2-1
D gene: .
clone size: .
V gene: TRBV9
CDR3 protein: CASSVLSGGHSYNEQFF

J gene: TRBJ1-2
D gene: .
clone size: once
V gene: TRBV6-1
CDR3 protein: CASSEALRGNSYGYTF

J gene: TRBJ1-2
D gene: TRBD1
clone size: .
V gene: TRBV2
CDR3 protein: CASTPGQGRGSYGYTF

J gene: TRBJ1-2
D gene: TRBD1
clone size: .
V gene: TRBV7-9
CDR3 protein: CASSSPSRTGDYGYTF

J gene: TRBJ1-2
D gene: .
clone size: .
V gene: TRBV3-1/TRBV3-2
CDR3 protein: CASSPASGGRGYTF

J gene: TRBJ2-7
D gene: .
clone size: .
V gene: TRBV20-1
CDR3 protein: CSARSGHEQYF

J gene: TRBJ2-7
D gene: .
clone size: .
V gene: TRBV6-5
CDR3 protein: CASSRTTGSSYEQYF

J gene: TRBJ2-7
D gene: .
clone size: .
V gene: TRBV5-1
CDR3 protein: CASSFGGRELGYEQYF

J gene: TRBJ2-1
D gene: TRBD1
clone size: .
V gene: TRBV7-9
CDR3 protein: CASSPAGTVAYNEQFF

J gene: TRBJ2-7
D gene: .
clone size: .
V gene: TRBV7-6
CDR3 protein: CASSSEPGQALEQYF

J gene: TRBJ1-1
D gene: .
clone size: .
V gene: TRBV10-3
CDR3 protein: CAISELNLNTEAFF

J gene: TRBJ1-3
D gene: .
clone size: .
V gene: TRBV7-9
CDR3 protein: CASSLTSLGNTIYF

J gene: TRBJ1-1
D gene: TRBD1
clone size: once
V gene: TRBV4-1
CDR3 protein: CASRGQMNTEAFF